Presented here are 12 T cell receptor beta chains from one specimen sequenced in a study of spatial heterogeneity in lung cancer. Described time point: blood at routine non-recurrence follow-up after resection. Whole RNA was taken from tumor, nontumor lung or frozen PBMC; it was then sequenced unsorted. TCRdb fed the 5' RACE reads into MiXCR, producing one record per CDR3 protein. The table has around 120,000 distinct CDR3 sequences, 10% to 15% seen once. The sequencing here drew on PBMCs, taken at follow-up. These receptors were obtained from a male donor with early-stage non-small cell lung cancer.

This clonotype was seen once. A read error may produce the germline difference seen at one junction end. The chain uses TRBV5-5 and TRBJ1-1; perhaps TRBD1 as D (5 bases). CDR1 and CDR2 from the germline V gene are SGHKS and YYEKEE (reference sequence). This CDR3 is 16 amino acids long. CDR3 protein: CVSSAAPTDTVNKAFF. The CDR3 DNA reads TGTGTCAGCAGCGCAGCCCCAACGGACACGGTGAATAAAGCTTTCTTT.

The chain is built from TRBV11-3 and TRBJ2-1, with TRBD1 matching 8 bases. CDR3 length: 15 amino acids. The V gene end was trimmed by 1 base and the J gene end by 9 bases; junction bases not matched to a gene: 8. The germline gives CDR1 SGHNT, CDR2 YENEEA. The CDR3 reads CASSLAGTGLGEQFF. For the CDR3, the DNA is TGTGCCAGCAGCTTAGCCGGGACAGGACTTGGTGAGCAGTTCTTC.

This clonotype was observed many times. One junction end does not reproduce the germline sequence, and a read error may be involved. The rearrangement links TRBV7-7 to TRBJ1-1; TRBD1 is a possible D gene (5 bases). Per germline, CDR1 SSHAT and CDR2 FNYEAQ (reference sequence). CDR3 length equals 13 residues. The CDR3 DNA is TGTGCTAGCAGCTTAGGGGAGGGCACTGAAGCTTTCTTT. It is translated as CASSLGEGTEAFF.

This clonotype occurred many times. The CDR3 sequence: CAWSAGTSGSETQYF. CDR3 bases: TGTGCCTGGAGTGCCGGGACTAGCGGCTCAGAGACCCAGTACTTC. V is TRBV30 and J is TRBJ2-5; 11 bases line up with TRBD2. V was clipped by 1 base and J by 4 bases; unmatched bases: 5. The CDR3 is 15 residues long. CDR1 is GTSNPN and CDR2 is SVGIG in the germline V gene (reference sequence).

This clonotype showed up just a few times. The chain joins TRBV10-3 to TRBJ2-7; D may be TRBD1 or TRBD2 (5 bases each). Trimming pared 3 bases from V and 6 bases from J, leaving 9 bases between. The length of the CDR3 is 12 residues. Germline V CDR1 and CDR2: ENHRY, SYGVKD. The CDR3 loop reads CAISDGGPEQYF. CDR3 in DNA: TGTGCCATCAGTGATGGGGGACCCGAGCAGTACTTC.

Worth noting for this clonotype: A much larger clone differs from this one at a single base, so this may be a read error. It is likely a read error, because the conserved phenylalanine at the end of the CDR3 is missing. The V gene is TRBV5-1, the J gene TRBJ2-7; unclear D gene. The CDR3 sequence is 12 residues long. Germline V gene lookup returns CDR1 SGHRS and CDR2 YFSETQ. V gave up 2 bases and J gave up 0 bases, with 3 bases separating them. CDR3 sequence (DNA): TGCGCCAGCAGCTTAACCTCCTACGAGCAGTACTCC. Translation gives CASSLTSYEQYS.

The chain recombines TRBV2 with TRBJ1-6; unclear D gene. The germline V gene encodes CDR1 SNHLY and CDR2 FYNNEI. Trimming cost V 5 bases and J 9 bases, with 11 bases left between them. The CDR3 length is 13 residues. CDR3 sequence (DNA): TGTGCCAGCAGTAGAGGGCTTGGTTCACCCCTCCACTTT. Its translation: CASSRGLGSPLHF.

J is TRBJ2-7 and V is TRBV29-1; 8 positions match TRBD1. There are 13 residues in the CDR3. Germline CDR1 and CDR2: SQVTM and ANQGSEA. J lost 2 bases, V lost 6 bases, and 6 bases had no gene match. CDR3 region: CSVGQGEAYEQYF. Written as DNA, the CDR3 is TGCAGCGTCGGACAGGGCGAGGCCTACGAGCAGTACTTC.

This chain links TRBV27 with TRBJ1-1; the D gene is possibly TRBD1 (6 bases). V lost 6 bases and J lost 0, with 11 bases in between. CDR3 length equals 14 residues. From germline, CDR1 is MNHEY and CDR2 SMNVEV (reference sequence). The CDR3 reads CASRGAAMNTEAFF. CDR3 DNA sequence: TGTGCCAGCAGGGGGGCAGCGATGAACACTGAAGCTTTCTTT.

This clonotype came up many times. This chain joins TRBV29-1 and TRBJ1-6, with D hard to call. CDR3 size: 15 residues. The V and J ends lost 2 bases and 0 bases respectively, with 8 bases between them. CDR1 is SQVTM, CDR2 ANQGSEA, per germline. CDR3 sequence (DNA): TGCAGCGTTGAATTCCGGAGCTCCTATAATTCACCCCTCCACTTT. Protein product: CSVEFRSSYNSPLHF.

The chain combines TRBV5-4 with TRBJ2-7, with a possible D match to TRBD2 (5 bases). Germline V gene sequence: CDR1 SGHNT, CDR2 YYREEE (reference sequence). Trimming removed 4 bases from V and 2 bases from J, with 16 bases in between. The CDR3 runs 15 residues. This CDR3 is CASSPGSRGTYEQYF. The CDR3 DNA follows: TGTGCCAGCAGCCCGGGGTCTCGAGGTACCTACGAGCAGTACTTC.

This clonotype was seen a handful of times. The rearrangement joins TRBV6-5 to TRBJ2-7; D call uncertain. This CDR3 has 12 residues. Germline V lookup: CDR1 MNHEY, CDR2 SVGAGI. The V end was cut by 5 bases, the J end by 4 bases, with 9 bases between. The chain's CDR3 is CASSTGGYEQYF. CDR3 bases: TGTGCCAGCAGTACCGGTGGTTACGAGCAGTACTTC.